These 22 T cell receptor beta chains share one sample of origin, sequenced in a study of early T cells in non-severe SARS-CoV-2 infection (dated by TCRdb to the early 2020s). Preparation of the library involved 5' RACE. The run used a NextSeq 500. The public reads were quality trimmed at Q25 with fastp and then assembled into clones with MiXCR by TCRdb, keeping productive beta chains. Identical CDR3 protein sequences are pooled into one entry, listed with their most common genes and DNA. The sample table shows approximately 79,000 distinct CDR3 sequences, and about 13% are seen once. The ten largest clones capture around 1.1% of the sample. The material sequenced was whole blood. These receptors all stem from an adult who was a healthcare worker with PCR-confirmed SARS-CoV-2 infection or an uninfected control (not recorded which).

The sample holds many counts of this clonotype. This chain uses TRBV28 with TRBJ2-3; the D gene is possibly TRBD1 (6 bases). Germline V gives CDR1 MDHEN, CDR2 SYDVKM. This CDR3 is built from 16 residues. Trimming took 5 bases from V and 5 from J, leaving 20 bases between them. The CDR3 DNA follows: TGTGCCAGCAGTCCCCTTACAGGGATGGATTTAGATACGCAGTATTTT. This sequence encodes CASSPLTGMDLDTQYF.

On this clonotype itself: Mismatch with germline at one junction end may stem from a read error. This rearrangement joins TRBV7-2 to TRBJ1-3; D gene uncertain. CDR1 is SGHTA, CDR2 FQGNSA, per germline. The CDR3 runs to 15 residues. CDR3 amino acids: CVSGSPQITVDTIYF. CDR3 DNA: TGTGTCAGCGGCTCTCCCCAGATTACTGTGGACACCATATATTTT.

This clonotype was observed many times. The rearrangement joins TRBV7-2 to TRBJ2-1, with 13 bases identical to TRBD2. CDR3 length: 19 residues. Trimming cost V 5 bases and J 0 bases; bases outside gene matches: 10. Germline CDR1 SGHTA, CDR2 FQGNSA. CDR3 in DNA: TGTGCCAGCAGCCACCCACTAGCGGGAGGGCTGAGCTCCTACAATGAGCAGTTCTTC. This sequence encodes CASSHPLAGGLSSYNEQFF.

The chain joins TRBV28 to TRBJ1-5; D is uncertain. CDR3 size: 12 residues. Germline V lookup: CDR1 MDHEN, CDR2 SYDVKM. Trimming removed 5 bases at V and 6 bases at J, with 8 bases between. The DNA of the CDR3 is TGTGCCAGCAGTCGCCCTGGTCAGCCCCAGCATTTT. Encoded protein: CASSRPGQPQHF.

This clonotype was seen more than once but under ten times. The chain links TRBV6-2 or TRBV6-3 to TRBJ2-3; 7 nucleotides line up with TRBD2. J gave up 0 bases and V 7 bases, and 7 bases lay outside the gene matches. CDR3 length equals 15 residues. Germline CDR1 MNHEY, CDR2 SVGEGT. CDR3: CASNSGGSSTDTQYF. The CDR3 DNA reads TGTGCCAGCAACTCCGGCGGGAGCAGCACAGATACGCAGTATTTT.

This clonotype was seen a few times. DNA of the CDR3: TGTGCCAGTAGTATGAGAGCGGGGGGGCTCGATGAGCAGTTCTTC. Protein sequence: CASSMRAGGLDEQFF. The chain combines TRBV19 with TRBJ2-1, with 10 bases that match TRBD2. Germline V gives CDR1 LNHDA, CDR2 SQIVND (reference sequence). The CDR3 runs 15 residues. Trimming cost V 3 bases and J 8 bases; bases outside gene matches: 7.

In its sample, this clonotype was seen many times. The chain carries TRBV6-2 or TRBV6-3 and TRBJ2-2; no clear D. The CDR3 has 13 amino acids. Per the germline V gene, CDR1 is MNHEY and CDR2 is SVGEGT. Trimming removed 3 bases from V and 7 bases from J, with 9 bases in between. Written as DNA, the CDR3 is TGTGCCAGCAGTTATAGAGAAATCGGGGAGCTGTTTTTT. This encodes CASSYREIGELFF.

This clonotype was observed a few times. V gene TRBV9 combines with J gene TRBJ1-6; 7 nucleotides line up with TRBD1. This CDR3 is 14 amino acids long. Germline V gives CDR1 SGDLS, CDR2 YYNGEE. Unmatched junction bases numbered 1, after V lost 2 bases and J lost 5 bases. This chain's CDR3 is CASSVTGNNSPLHF. The CDR3, as DNA: TGTGCCAGCAGCGTGACAGGGAATAATTCACCCCTCCACTTT.

This clonotype has at least ten counts. The chain uses TRBV12-3 or TRBV12-4 and TRBJ2-7, with D uncertain. This CDR3 region has 12 residues. V dropped 6 bases and J dropped 1 base, with 7 bases sitting between them. The CDR3 loop is CASSPGSYEQYF. CDR3 DNA: TGTGCCAGCAGCCCCGGTTCCTACGAGCAGTACTTC.

This chain connects TRBV7-9 to TRBJ1-2; D gene ambiguous. The CDR3 has 14 residues. The germline gives CDR1 SEHNR, CDR2 FQNEAQ (reference sequence). The V and J ends lost 0 bases and 4 bases respectively, with 9 bases between them. This CDR3 is CASSLARGPYGYTF. In DNA form, the CDR3 reads TGTGCCAGCAGCTTAGCGCGAGGGCCCTATGGCTACACCTTC.

As DNA, the CDR3 is TGCAGTGCCCTCACCGACAGGGGAGACTATGGCTACACCTTC. It encodes CSALTDRGDYGYTF. The chain employs TRBV20-1 and TRBJ1-2, with 8 bases that match TRBD1. V dropped 6 bases and J dropped 3; count of bases not matched to a gene: 9. Per the germline V gene, CDR1 is DFQATT and CDR2 is SNEGSKA (reference sequence). CDR3 length equals 14 residues.

This clonotype was recorded a few times. The chain joins TRBV2 to TRBJ1-1; D not certain. Germline CDR1 is SNHLY and CDR2 is FYNNEI. There are 15 residues in the CDR3. V gave up 7 bases and J gave up 6 bases, with 21 bases separating them. Here the CDR3 reads CASIPTSGSGSEAFF. The CDR3 DNA follows: TGTGCCAGCATCCCTACCAGTGGGTCCGGATCTGAAGCTTTCTTT.

This clonotype turned up a few times. The chain links TRBV11-2 to TRBJ2-3; D is possibly TRBD2 (6 bases). The germline gives CDR1 SGHAT, CDR2 FQNNGV. The CDR3 totals 15 residues. V lost 10 bases and J 4 bases, leaving 21 bases between the germline ends. The CDR3 reads CAILPWGERADTQYF. The DNA of the CDR3 is TGTGCCATTCTTCCCTGGGGGGAGAGAGCAGATACGCAGTATTTT.

The V gene is TRBV28, the J gene TRBJ2-7; D unclear. Germline CDR1 and CDR2: MDHEN and SYDVKM. The germline V and J ends were trimmed by 5 bases and 3 bases, with 11 bases remaining between them. The length of the CDR3 is 13 residues. Here the CDR3 reads CASSLRLSYEQYF. CDR3 nucleotides: TGTGCCAGCAGTCTTCGTCTCAGCTACGAGCAGTACTTC.

The rearrangement joins TRBV29-1 to TRBJ1-1; possibly TRBD1 for D (5 bases). Germline-derived CDR1 and CDR2 are SQVTM and ANQGSEA. The ends were cut back, 4 bases at V and 2 bases at J, with 14 bases in the middle. The CDR3 is 14 amino acids. CDR3 nucleotides: TGCAGCGTTGTCAGAAGGGGCATTAACACTGAAGCTTTCTTT. Translation gives CSVVRRGINTEAFF.

The V call is TRBV18, the J call TRBJ1-2, with D perhaps TRBD1 (6 bases). Germline CDR1 reads KGHSH; CDR2 reads LQKENI. The CDR3 consists of 14 residues. V lost 3 bases and J 5 bases, leaving 13 bases between the germline ends. The CDR3 loop is CASSPGQQDYGYTF. CDR3 in DNA: TGTGCCAGCTCACCCGGACAGCAGGATTATGGCTACACCTTC.

This clonotype was seen at least ten times. The chain carries TRBV2 and TRBJ2-4; D not certain. V lost 3 bases and J 0 bases, leaving 15 bases between the germline ends. CDR3 length: 17 amino acids. In germline, CDR1 is SNHLY, CDR2 FYNNEI. This chain's CDR3 is CASSDPAALVAKNIQYF. The CDR3 region has the DNA TGTGCCAGCAGTGACCCCGCGGCCCTGGTAGCCAAAAACATTCAGTACTTC.

This clonotype appeared many times. The chain has TRBV20-1 and TRBJ2-1; 9 bases fit TRBD2. The V and J ends lost 6 bases and 3 bases, in that order; junction bases with no gene match: 6. The length of the CDR3 is 14 residues. CDR1 and CDR2 (germline): DFQATT, SNEGSKA (reference sequence). The CDR3 sequence: CSAIAGAGYNEQFF. The CDR3 coding sequence is TGCAGTGCCATAGCGGGAGCGGGCTACAATGAGCAGTTCTTC.

The J gene is TRBJ2-1, the V gene TRBV15; TRBD2 might be the D (5 bases). Trimming left V 1 base short and J 3 bases short, with 10 bases between. Germline V gene data show CDR1 as LNHNV and CDR2 as YYDKDF (reference sequence). This CDR3 comprises 15 residues. The CDR3 sequence is CATSRARGSYNEQFF. DNA of the CDR3: TGTGCCACCAGCAGAGCCCGGGGAAGCTACAATGAGCAGTTCTTC.

The rearrangement links TRBV28 to TRBJ2-7; D unresolved. V was cut by 5 bases and J by 9 bases, with 20 bases left in between. The CDR3 runs to 14 residues. Looked up from germline, CDR1 is MDHEN and CDR2 is SYDVKM. The CDR3: CASSTYPFTTGQYF. CDR3 DNA sequence: TGTGCCAGCAGTACCTACCCGTTTACTACGGGGCAGTACTTC. Combining the CDR3 with reference TRBV28 and TRBJ2-7 gives the whole variable domain DVKVTQSSRYLVKRTGEKVFLECVQDMDHENMFWYRQDPGLGLRLIYFSYDVKMKEKGDIPEGYSVSREKKERFSLILESASTNQTSMYLCASSTYPFTTGQYFGPGTRLTVT.

The J gene is TRBJ2-2, the V gene TRBV4-2; TRBD2 matches 12 bases. V trimming: 5 bases; J trimming: 4 bases; junction bases outside the gene matches: 5. Germline CDR1 and CDR2: LGHNA and YNFKEQ. The CDR3 is made up of 16 amino acids. The chain's CDR3 is CASSFGLAGLTGELFF. The CDR3 region has the DNA TGTGCCAGCAGCTTTGGACTAGCGGGGCTCACCGGGGAGCTGTTTTTT.

The rearrangement links TRBV12-3 or TRBV12-4 to TRBJ2-7, with 8 nucleotides matching TRBD1. V dropped 4 bases and J dropped 6; count of bases not matched to a gene: 5. The CDR3 totals 13 residues. CDR3 coding DNA: TGTGCCAGCAGTTCCGGACAGGGCATCGAGCAGTACTTC. Its protein is CASSSGQGIEQYF.